This T cell receptor beta chain was sequenced during a study of cytomegalovirus exposure and HLA in healthy donors. Study-wide points: Specificity of three CMV-associated chains for CMV antigens was verified in vitro. Being indistinguishable, some V segments were excluded, TRBV6-2 and TRBV6-3 among them. Presence/absence analyses assumed roughly uniform sequencing depth across donors.

The PCR contained 60 Vbeta and 13 Jbeta primers. The table came from immunoSEQ multiplex PCR; TCRdb's copy has only in-frame clones and leaves some out. This sample has about 180,000 clones, with around 80% found just once. About this clone itself: Its cognate antigen is unknown.

The CDR3 consists of 12 residues. The germline CDR1 and CDR2 sequences are SGHTA and FQGNSA. V was pared by 3 bases and J by 10 bases, with 2 bases of the junction left unmatched. The chain uses TRBV7-2 and TRBJ2-1, with 8 bases matching TRBD2. The receptor was derived from a man aged 18 to 35 in good health and CMV-seronegative. Sequenced: PBMCs. As DNA, the CDR3 is TGTGCCAGCAGCTTCGAGCGGGAGGAGCAGTTCTTC. Encoded protein: CASSFEREEQFF.